The TCR beta chain described here comes from a study of blood T cell repertoires in COVID-19. Authors' analysis steps: Researchers report that nucleated cell counts were estimated from reference gene primer amplification. The repertoire was sequenced with immunoSEQ multiplex PCR; TCRdb's copy has only in-frame clones and lacks some. V and J calls and clone size come straight from that table; D and trimming were deduced from the DNA. Here the sample spans 250,000 to 350,000 clones, 86% being singletons. Clinical history as reported by participants underpinned cohort assignment. The ends were cut back, 0 bases at V and 6 bases at J, with 11 bases in the middle. Germline CDR1 reads LGHDT; CDR2 reads YNNKEL (reference sequence). The CDR3 covers 14 residues.

Sequenced sample: PBMCs or T cells enriched from blood (not recorded which). The origin of this receptor is a woman between 18 and 30 years old who had recovered from COVID-19. The chain joins TRBV3-1 (or the pseudogene TRBV3-2) to TRBJ1-1; D uncertain. The CDR3 protein is CASSQDNGVSEAFF. The DNA of the CDR3 is TGTGCCAGCAGCCAAGACAACGGGGTCTCTGAAGCTTTCTTT.